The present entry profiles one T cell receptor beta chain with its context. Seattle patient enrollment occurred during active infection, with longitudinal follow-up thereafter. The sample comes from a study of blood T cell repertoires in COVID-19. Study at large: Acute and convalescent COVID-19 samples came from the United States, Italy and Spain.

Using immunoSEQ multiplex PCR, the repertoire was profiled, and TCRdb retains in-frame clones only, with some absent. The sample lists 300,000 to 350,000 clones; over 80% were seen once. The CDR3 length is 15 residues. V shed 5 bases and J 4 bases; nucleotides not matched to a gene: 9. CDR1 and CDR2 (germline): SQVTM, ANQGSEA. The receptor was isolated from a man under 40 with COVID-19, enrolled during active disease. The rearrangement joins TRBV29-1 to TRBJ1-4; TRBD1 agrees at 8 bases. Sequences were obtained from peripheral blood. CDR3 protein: CSVQRVTGVNEKLFF. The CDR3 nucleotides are TGCAGCGTTCAAAGGGTGACAGGGGTTAATGAAAAACTGTTTTTT.